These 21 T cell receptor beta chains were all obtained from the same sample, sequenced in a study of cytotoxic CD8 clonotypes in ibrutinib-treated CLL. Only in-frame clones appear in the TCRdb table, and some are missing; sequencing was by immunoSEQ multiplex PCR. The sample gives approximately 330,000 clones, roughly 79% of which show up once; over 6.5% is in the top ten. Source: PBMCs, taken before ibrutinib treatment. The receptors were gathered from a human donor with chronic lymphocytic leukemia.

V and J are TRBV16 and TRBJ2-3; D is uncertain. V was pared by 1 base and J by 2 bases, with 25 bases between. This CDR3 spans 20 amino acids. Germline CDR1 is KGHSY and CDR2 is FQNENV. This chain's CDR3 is CASSQYLVWRSINFTDTQYF. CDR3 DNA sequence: TGTGCCAGCAGCCAATACCTGGTATGGAGATCCATTAACTTCACAGATACGCAGTATTTT. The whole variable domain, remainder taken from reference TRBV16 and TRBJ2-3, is GEEVAQTPKHLVRGEGQKAKLYCAPIKGHSYVFWYQQVLKNEFKFLISFQNENVFDETGMPKERFSAKCLPNSPCSLEIQATKLEDSAVYFCASSQYLVWRSINFTDTQYFGPGTRLTVL.

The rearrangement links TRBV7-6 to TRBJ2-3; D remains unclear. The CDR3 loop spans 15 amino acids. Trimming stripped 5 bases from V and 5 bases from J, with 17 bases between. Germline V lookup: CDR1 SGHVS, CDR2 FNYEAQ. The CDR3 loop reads CASSLEVIRLDTQYF. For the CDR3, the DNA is TGTGCCAGCAGCCTAGAGGTGATACGGTTAGATACGCAGTATTTT.

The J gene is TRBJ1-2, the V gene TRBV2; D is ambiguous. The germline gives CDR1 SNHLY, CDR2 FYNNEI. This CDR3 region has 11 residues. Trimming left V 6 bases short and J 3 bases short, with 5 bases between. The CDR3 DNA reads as TGTGCCAGCAGACCTTACTATGGCTACACCTTC. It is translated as CASRPYYGYTF.

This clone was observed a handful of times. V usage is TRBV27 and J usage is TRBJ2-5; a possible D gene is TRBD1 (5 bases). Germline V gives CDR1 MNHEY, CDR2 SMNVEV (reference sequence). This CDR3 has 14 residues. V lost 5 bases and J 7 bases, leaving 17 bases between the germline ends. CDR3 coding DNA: TGTGCCAGCAGTCCTACCAGGGCCGACGGGACCCAGTACTTC. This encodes CASSPTRADGTQYF.

Here the CDR3 DNA reads TGTGCCAGCAGCCCCGGCGGTTGGCTCGGGGAGCTGTTTTTT. Its translation: CASSPGGWLGELFF. The chain carries TRBV11-2 and TRBJ2-2, with D uncertain. The CDR3 consists of 14 residues. The V and J ends lost 5 bases and 7 bases respectively, with 14 bases between them. Germline V gives CDR1 SGHAT, CDR2 FQNNGV.

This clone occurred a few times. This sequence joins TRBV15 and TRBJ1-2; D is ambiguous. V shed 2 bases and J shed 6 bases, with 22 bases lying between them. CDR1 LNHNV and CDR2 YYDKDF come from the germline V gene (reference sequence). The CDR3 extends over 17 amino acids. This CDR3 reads CATSRLTAGVGLDGYTF. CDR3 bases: TGTGCCACCAGCAGATTAACTGCCGGGGTAGGCTTGGATGGCTACACCTTC.

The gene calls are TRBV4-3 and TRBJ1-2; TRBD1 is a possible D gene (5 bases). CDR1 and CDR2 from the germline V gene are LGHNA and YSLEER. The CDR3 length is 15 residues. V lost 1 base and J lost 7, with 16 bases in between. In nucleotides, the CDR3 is TGCGCCAGCAGCCAAGTTAGTAGTCAGGGAGTTGGCTACACCTTC. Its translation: CASSQVSSQGVGYTF.

In DNA, the CDR3 is TGTGCCAGCAGAGATACGACCGGCGATAATCAGCCCCAGCATTTT. This encodes CASRDTTGDNQPQHF. This rearrangement joins TRBV6-5 to TRBJ1-5; no clear D gene. The CDR3 is 15 residues long. V lost 6 bases, J lost 4 bases, and 16 bases lay in between. Looked up from germline, CDR1 is MNHEY and CDR2 is SVGAGI.

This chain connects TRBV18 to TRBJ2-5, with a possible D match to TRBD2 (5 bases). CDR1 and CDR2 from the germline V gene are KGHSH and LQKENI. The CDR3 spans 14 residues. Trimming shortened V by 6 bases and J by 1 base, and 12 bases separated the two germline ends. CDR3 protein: CASSRGLAQETQYF. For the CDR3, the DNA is TGTGCCAGCTCCCGTGGACTGGCCCAAGAGACCCAGTACTTC.

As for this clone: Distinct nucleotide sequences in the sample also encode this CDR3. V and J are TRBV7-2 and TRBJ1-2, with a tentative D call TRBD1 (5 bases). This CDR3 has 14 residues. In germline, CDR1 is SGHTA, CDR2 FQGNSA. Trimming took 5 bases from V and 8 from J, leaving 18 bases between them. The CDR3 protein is CASSPDWTGDGYTF. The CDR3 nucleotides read TGTGCCAGCAGCCCGGACTGGACGGGGGACGGCTACACCTTC.

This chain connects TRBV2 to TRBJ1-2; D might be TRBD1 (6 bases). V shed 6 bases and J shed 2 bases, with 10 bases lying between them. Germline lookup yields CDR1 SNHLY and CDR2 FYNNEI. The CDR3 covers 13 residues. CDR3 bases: TGTGCCAGCAGGGATACAGGGAACTATGGCTACACCTTC. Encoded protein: CASRDTGNYGYTF.

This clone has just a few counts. This CDR3 is CASSRGDTQYF. CDR3 DNA sequence: TGTGCCAGCTCACGGGGGGATACGCAGTATTTT. The J gene is TRBJ2-3, the V gene TRBV9; D is possibly TRBD2 (6 bases). Germline V gene data show CDR1 as SGDLS and CDR2 as YYNGEE. This CDR3 contains 11 residues. The V gene lost 7 bases and the J gene lost 6 bases, with 9 bases spanning the gap.

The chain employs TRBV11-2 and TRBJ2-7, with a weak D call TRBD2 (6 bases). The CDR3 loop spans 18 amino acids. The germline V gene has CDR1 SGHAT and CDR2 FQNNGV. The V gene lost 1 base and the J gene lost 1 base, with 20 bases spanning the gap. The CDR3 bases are TGTGCCAGCAGCTTAGCGGGACTTGATTATCGTTTTTCCTACGAGCAGTACTTC. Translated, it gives CASSLAGLDYRFSYEQYF.

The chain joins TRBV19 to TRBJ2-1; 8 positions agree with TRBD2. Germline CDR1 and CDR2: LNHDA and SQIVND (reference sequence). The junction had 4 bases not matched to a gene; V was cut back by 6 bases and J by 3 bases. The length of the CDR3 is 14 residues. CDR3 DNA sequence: TGTGCCAGTAGGCCGGGACTAGGCTACAATGAGCAGTTCTTC. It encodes CASRPGLGYNEQFF.

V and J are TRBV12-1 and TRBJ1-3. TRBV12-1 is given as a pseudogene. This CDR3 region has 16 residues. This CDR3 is CASSFEGVLSGNTIYF. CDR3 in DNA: TGTGCCAGCAGCTTTGAGGGCGTCTTATCTGGAAACACCATATATTTT.

The CDR3, as DNA: TGTGCCAGCAGTTACAGGTCAGGTCGGGGCACTGAAGCTTTCTTT. This sequence encodes CASSYRSGRGTEAFF. The chain joins TRBV6-5 to TRBJ1-1, with D unresolved. Trimming cost V 2 bases and J 4 bases, with 14 bases left between them. Germline CDR1 reads MNHEY; CDR2 reads SVGAGI. The CDR3 runs to 15 residues.

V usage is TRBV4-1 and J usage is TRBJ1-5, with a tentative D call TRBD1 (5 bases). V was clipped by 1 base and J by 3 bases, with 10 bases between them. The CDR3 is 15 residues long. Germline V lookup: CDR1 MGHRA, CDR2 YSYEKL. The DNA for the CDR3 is TGCGCCAGCAGCCAAGTTGCAGGGTACAATCAGCCCCAGCATTTT. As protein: CASSQVAGYNQPQHF.

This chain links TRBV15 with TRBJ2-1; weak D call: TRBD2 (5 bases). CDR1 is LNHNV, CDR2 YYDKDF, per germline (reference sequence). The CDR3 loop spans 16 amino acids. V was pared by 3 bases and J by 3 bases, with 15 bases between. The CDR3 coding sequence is TGTGCCACCAGCAGGGACCGGGGAATTGGCTACAATGAGCAGTTCTTC. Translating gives CATSRDRGIGYNEQFF. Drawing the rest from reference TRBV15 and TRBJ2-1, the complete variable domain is DAMVIQNPRYQVTQFGKPVTLSCSQTLNHNVMYWYQQKSSQAPKLLFHYYDKDFNNEADTPDNFQSRRPNTSFCFLDIRSPGLGDTAMYLCATSRDRGIGYNEQFFGPGTRLTVL.

The CDR3 loop is CASSQDGSGQPQHF. CDR3 nucleotide sequence: TGTGCCAGCAGCCAAGATGGATCAGGGCAGCCCCAGCATTTT. This chain uses TRBV4-2 with TRBJ1-5, with D perhaps matching TRBD1 (5 bases). Germline-derived CDR1 and CDR2 are LGHNA and YNFKEQ. CDR3 size: 14 residues. V was clipped by 0 bases and J by 7 bases, with 10 bases between them.

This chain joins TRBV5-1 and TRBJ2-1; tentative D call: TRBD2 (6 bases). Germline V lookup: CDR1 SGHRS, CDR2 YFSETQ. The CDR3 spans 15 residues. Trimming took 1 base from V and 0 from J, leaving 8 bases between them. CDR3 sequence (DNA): TGCGCCAGCAGCTTGCGGGGGAGCTCCTACAATGAGCAGTTCTTC. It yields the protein CASSLRGSSYNEQFF.

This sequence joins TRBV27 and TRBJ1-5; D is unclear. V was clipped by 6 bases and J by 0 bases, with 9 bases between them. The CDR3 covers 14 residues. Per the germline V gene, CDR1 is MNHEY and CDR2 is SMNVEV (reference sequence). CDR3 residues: CASSPVNSNQPQHF. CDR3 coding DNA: TGTGCCAGCAGCCCCGTCAATAGCAATCAGCCCCAGCATTTT.